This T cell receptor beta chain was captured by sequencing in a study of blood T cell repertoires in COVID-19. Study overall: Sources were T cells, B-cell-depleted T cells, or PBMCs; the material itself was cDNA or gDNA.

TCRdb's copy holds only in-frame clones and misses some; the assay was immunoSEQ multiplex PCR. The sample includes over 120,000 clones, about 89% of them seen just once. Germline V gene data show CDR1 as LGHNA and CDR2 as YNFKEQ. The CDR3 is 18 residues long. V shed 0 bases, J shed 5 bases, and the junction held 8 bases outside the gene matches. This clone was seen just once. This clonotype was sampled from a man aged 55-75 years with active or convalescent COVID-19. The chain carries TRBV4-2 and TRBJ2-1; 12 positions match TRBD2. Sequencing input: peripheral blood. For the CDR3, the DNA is TGTGCCAGCAGCCAAGATCCTAGCGGGGGGGCCTGGCACAATGAGCAGTTCTTC. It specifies CASSQDPSGGAWHNEQFF.